Below are 10 T cell receptor beta chains sequenced from a single sample in a study of cytomegalovirus exposure and HLA in healthy donors. Only in-frame clones appear in the TCRdb table, and some are missing; sequencing was by immunoSEQ multiplex PCR. Among 250,000 to 350,000 clones listed, roughly 87% were seen once. Specimen: PBMCs. Source of these receptors: a woman aged 30 to 39 in good health and CMV-seropositive.

The CDR3 spells CASRGIGTAASGANVLTF. DNA for the CDR3: TGCGCCAGCAGGGGGATTGGGACAGCCGCTTCTGGGGCCAACGTCCTGACTTTC. This rearrangement joins TRBV5-1 to TRBJ2-6; 7 bases match TRBD1. Trimming took 5 bases from V and 1 from J; bases not matched to a gene: 12. Germline CDR1 SGHRS, CDR2 YFSETQ. The CDR3 consists of 18 residues. Full variable domain (missing parts from reference TRBV5-1 and TRBJ2-6): KAGVTQTPRYLIKTRGQQVTLSCSPISGHRSVSWYQQTPGQGLQFLFEYFSETQRNKGNFPGRFSGRQFSNSRSEMNVSTLELGDSALYLCASRGIGTAASGANVLTFGAGSRLTVL.

The chain employs TRBV7-8 and TRBJ2-7; D might be TRBD1 or TRBD2, each matching 7 bases. CDR3 size: 14 residues. Germline V lookup: CDR1 SGHVS, CDR2 FQNEAQ. V was clipped by 4 bases and J by 1 base, with 11 bases between them. In DNA, the CDR3 is TGTGCCAGCAGCTCAGGGGGGGGATCCTACGAGCAGTACTTC. As protein: CASSSGGGSYEQYF.

This clone was seen a single time. CDR3 sequence (DNA): TGTGCCAGCAGCTTTAGGGGGATTAGTTGGGCCCAGCATTTT. This codes for CASSFRGISWAQHF. The rearrangement uses TRBV7-8 and TRBJ1-5; D perhaps matches TRBD1 (6 bases). CDR1 is SGHVS and CDR2 is FQNEAQ in the germline V gene. V lost 3 bases, J lost 11 bases, and 17 bases lay in between. The CDR3 runs 14 residues.

V and J are TRBV4-1 and TRBJ2-7; D is unclear. Germline V gene sequence: CDR1 MGHRA, CDR2 YSYEKL. Between the trimmed V and J ends, which lost 1 base and 2 bases, there was a span of 6 bases. The CDR3 has 13 amino acids. The CDR3 bases are TGCGCCAGCAGCCAAGTTCAGACCTACGAGCAGTACTTC. This codes for CASSQVQTYEQYF.

The V and J genes are TRBV23-1 and TRBJ2-1; 9 bases match TRBD1. TRBV23-1 is an ORF for which the function is uncertain. Germline trimming cut 6 bases from V and 8 bases from J; bases unmatched to any gene: 8. The CDR3 is 14 amino acids. CDR3 DNA: TGCGCCAGCAGGCAAGGGACAGGGTGGCATGAGCAGTTCTTC. This translates into CASRQGTGWHEQFF.

The chain has TRBV7-8 and TRBJ1-1; 10 nucleotides match TRBD1. Germline trimming cut 5 bases from V and 0 bases from J; bases unmatched to any gene: 12. This CDR3 has 18 residues. The germline gives CDR1 SGHVS, CDR2 FQNEAQ. Here the CDR3 DNA reads TGTGCCAGCAGCGGACGCCCGGGACAGGGGCGCGTGAACACTGAAGCTTTCTTT. The encoded protein is CASSGRPGQGRVNTEAFF.

This clone was found once. V and J are TRBV23-1 and TRBJ1-2, with a tentative D call TRBD1 (6 bases). TRBV23-1 is marked as an open reading frame, function uncertain. Trimming stripped 4 bases from V and 6 bases from J, with 18 bases between. The CDR3 is made up of 15 amino acids. The CDR3 coding sequence is TGCGCCAGCAGTCGGGGCCCTGCAGGGGCAAATGGCTACACCTTC. Translated: CASSRGPAGANGYTF.

V usage is TRBV6-1 and J usage is TRBJ2-7; the match to TRBD1 covers 7 bases. Germline loops: CDR1 MNHNS, CDR2 SASEGT. CDR3 size: 15 residues. J was trimmed by 4 bases and V by 7 bases; bases with no gene match: 13. The CDR3: CASNLGQLPRYEQYF. For the CDR3, the DNA is TGTGCCAGCAATCTGGGACAGTTGCCCAGATACGAGCAGTACTTC.

This clone was counted a single time. The rearrangement links TRBV28 to TRBJ2-3; no clear D. Germline V gene sequence: CDR1 MDHEN, CDR2 SYDVKM. The CDR3 loop spans 14 amino acids. V dropped 8 bases and J dropped 0 bases, with 12 bases sitting between them. This chain's CDR3 is CASSRLSSTDTQYF. The CDR3 DNA follows: TGTGCCAGCTCTCGACTGTCTAGCACAGATACGCAGTATTTT.

This chain joins TRBV18 and TRBJ2-7, with D hard to call. V lost 1 base and J lost 5, with 3 bases in between. CDR1 is KGHSH and CDR2 is LQKENI in the germline V gene. CDR3 size: 11 residues. CDR3: CASSPQDEQYF. The CDR3 nucleotides read TGTGCCAGCTCACCACAGGACGAGCAGTACTTC.